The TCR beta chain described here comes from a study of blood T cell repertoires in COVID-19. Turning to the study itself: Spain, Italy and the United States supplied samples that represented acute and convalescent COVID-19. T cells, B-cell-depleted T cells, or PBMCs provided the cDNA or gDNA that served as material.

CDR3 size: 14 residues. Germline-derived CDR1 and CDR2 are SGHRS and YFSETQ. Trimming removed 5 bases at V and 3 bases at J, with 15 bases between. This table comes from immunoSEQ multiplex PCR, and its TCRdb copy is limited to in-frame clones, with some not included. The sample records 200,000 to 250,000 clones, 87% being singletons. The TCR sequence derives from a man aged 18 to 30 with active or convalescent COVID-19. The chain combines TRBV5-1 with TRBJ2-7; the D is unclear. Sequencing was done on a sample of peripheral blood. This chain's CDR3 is CASSIGAKRYEQYF. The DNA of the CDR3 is TGCGCCAGCAGTATCGGAGCGAAGCGCTACGAGCAGTACTTC.